Presented here are 10 T cell receptor beta chains from one specimen sequenced in a study of cytomegalovirus exposure and HLA in healthy donors (TCRdb year 2017). To prepare the library, the immunoSEQ multiplex PCR assay was applied. For the multiplex PCR, a mixture combining 60 forward primers for TCR Vbeta segments and 13 reverse primers for TCR Jbeta segments was used. The table was pulled from immuneACCESS by TCRdb, which kept in-frame rearrangements only. Such tables lose some clones; where checked, under half of the loss comes from unresolved V genes, and the rest has no known cause. Within this sample are 190,000 or so clones, with approximately 82% of them counted one time only. The ten largest account for around 9.6% of the sample. The sequenced sample consisted of PBMCs. Receptors were obtained from a woman aged 50 to 60 in good health and CMV-seropositive.

The genes are TRBV5-4 and TRBJ2-5; 10 bases match TRBD1. CDR1 SGHNT and CDR2 YYREEE come from the germline V gene (reference sequence). CDR3 size: 17 residues. V was clipped by 2 bases and J by 5 bases; unmatched bases: 12. The CDR3 DNA reads as TGTGCCAGCAGCTTTAGGAGGGGGACAGGGGTGCTCGAGACCCAGTACTTC. Translating it yields CASSFRRGTGVLETQYF.

This clone was detected a few times. The chain has TRBV19 and TRBJ2-6; D gene ambiguous. CDR1 and CDR2 from the germline V gene are LNHDA and SQIVND (reference sequence). Trimming took off 7 bases at V and 2 bases at J, with 12 bases between the two ends. The CDR3 sequence is 15 residues long. CDR3 nucleotide sequence: TGTGCCAGTACCCTATACAGAGCTGGGGCCAACGTCCTGACTTTC. Protein sequence: CASTLYRAGANVLTF. Full variable domain (missing parts from reference TRBV19 and TRBJ2-6): DGGITQSPKYLFRKEGQNVTLSCEQNLNHDAMYWYRQDPGQGLRLIYYSQIVNDFQKGDIAEGYSVSREKKESFPLTVTSAQKNPTAFYLCASTLYRAGANVLTFGAGSRLTVL.

This clone was counted a few times. The CDR3 is CASSLGGGPAFF. CDR3 bases: TGTGCCAGCAGTCTGGGGGGGGGCCCCGCTTTCTTT. V gene TRBV25-1 combines with J gene TRBJ1-1; TRBD1 is a possible D gene (6 bases). Germline CDR1 reads MGHDK; CDR2 reads SYGVNS. V was shortened by 5 bases and J by 11 bases, with 15 bases between the two germline ends. The CDR3 runs to 12 residues.

This sequence joins TRBV18 and TRBJ1-1; 7 positions agree with TRBD1. This CDR3 region has 16 residues. Germline CDR1 KGHSH, CDR2 LQKENI. Losses at the gene ends were 3 bases for V and 4 bases for J; bases not matched to a gene: 11. The chain's CDR3 is CASSPRTGGFGTEAFF. The CDR3 coding sequence is TGTGCCAGCTCACCTAGGACAGGAGGGTTTGGCACTGAAGCTTTCTTT.

This sequence joins TRBV7-2 and TRBJ1-5; unclear D gene. The germline V and J ends were trimmed by 5 bases and 2 bases, with 13 bases remaining between them. Germline V CDR1 and CDR2: SGHTA, FQGNSA. This CDR3 region has 15 residues. The CDR3 DNA reads as TGTGCCAGCAGCCCCGGGCGGGGTCGCAATCAGCCCCAGCATTTT. Residues: CASSPGRGRNQPQHF.

The gene calls are TRBV15 and TRBJ1-4, with a possible D match to TRBD1 (5 bases). The CDR3 covers 12 residues. Germline lookup yields CDR1 LNHNV and CDR2 YYDKDF (reference sequence). V lost 11 bases and J lost 4, with 11 bases in between. CDR3 nucleotide sequence: TGTGCCTCTTCAGGGCTTAATGAAAAACTGTTTTTT. Its protein is CASSGLNEKLFF. Supplemented by reference TRBV15 and TRBJ1-4, the full variable domain reads DAMVIQNPRYQVTQFGKPVTLSCSQTLNHNVMYWYQQKSSQAPKLLFHYYDKDFNNEADTPDNFQSRRPNTSFCFLDIRSPGLGDTAMYLCASSGLNEKLFFGSGTQLSVL.

This clone appeared once. The chain has TRBV7-6 and TRBJ2-1; TRBD2 matches 8 bases. CDR1 and CDR2 from the germline V gene are SGHVS and FNYEAQ. Germline trimming cut 2 bases from V and 4 bases from J; bases unmatched to any gene: 4. There are 15 residues in the CDR3. The CDR3 here is CASSLRGGLYNEQFF. DNA for the CDR3: TGTGCCAGCAGCTTACGCGGGGGGTTATACAATGAGCAGTTCTTC.

This clone came up once. This sequence joins TRBV5-1 and TRBJ2-1; 8 bases align to TRBD1. The V gene's germline CDR1 is SGHRS and CDR2 YFSETQ. The CDR3 is 15 amino acids. Trimming removed 4 bases from V and 0 bases from J; junction bases left unmatched: 3. CDR3 DNA sequence: TGCGCCAGCAGCGAGGGACAGGTCTCCTACAATGAGCAGTTCTTC. It encodes CASSEGQVSYNEQFF.

This chain connects TRBV27 to TRBJ2-2; 10 bases are a match to TRBD2. CDR3 size: 17 residues. The V and J ends lost 5 bases and 7 bases, in that order; junction bases with no gene match: 13. Per the germline V gene, CDR1 is MNHEY and CDR2 is SMNVEV (reference sequence). The CDR3 DNA is TGTGCCAGCAGTCCCTGGGTAGCGGGGGGAATTGGCGGGGAGCTGTTTTTT. The encoded protein is CASSPWVAGGIGGELFF.

This clone has just a few counts. The V and J genes are TRBV27 and TRBJ1-4, with TRBD1 matching over 7 bases. V lost 6 bases and J lost 6; bases outside the gene matches: 7. The germline gives CDR1 MNHEY, CDR2 SMNVEV (reference sequence). The CDR3 spans 14 residues. The CDR3 is CASRTTGTDEKLFF. The CDR3 DNA reads as TGTGCCAGCAGAACAACCGGGACAGATGAAAAACTGTTTTTT.